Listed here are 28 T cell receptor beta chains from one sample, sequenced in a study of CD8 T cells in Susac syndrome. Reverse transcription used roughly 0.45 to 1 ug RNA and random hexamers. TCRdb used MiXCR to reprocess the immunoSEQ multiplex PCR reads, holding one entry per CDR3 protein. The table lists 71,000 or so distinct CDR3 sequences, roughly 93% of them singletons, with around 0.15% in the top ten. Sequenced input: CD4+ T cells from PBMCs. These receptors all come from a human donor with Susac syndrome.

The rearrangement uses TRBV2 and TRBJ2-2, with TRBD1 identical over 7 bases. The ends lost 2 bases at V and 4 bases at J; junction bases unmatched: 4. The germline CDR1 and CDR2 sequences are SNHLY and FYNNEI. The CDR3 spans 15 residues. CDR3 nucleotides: TGTGCCAGCAGTGAACAGGGGGTGGTCACCGGGGAGCTGTTTTTT. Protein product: CASSEQGVVTGELFF.

The CDR3 DNA reads as TGTGCCAGGACTCCGGGACAGGGATTGGGAGGCTACACCTTC. This encodes CARTPGQGLGGYTF. The chain couples TRBV2 to TRBJ1-2; 9 nucleotides match TRBD1. Trimming at V came to 9 bases and at J to 8 bases, leaving 13 bases not matched to a gene. The V gene's germline CDR1 is SNHLY and CDR2 FYNNEI. The CDR3 extends over 14 amino acids.

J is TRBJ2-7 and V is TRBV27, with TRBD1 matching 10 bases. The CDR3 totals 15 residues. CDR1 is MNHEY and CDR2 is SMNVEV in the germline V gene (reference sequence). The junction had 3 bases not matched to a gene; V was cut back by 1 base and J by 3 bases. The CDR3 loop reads CASSLLGDRGYEQYF. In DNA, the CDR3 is TGTGCCAGCAGTTTATTAGGGGACAGGGGCTACGAGCAGTACTTC.

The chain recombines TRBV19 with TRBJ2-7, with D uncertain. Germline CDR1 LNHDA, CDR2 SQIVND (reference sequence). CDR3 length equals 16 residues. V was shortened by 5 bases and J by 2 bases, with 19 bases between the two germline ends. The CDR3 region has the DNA TGTGCCAGTAGTTCCCTTCCGGGCCCTGAGGCCTACGAGCAGTACTTC. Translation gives CASSSLPGPEAYEQYF.

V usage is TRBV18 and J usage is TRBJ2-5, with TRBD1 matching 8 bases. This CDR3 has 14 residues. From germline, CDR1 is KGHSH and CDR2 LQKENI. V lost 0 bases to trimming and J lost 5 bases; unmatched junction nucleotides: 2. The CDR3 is CASSPPRGRETQYF. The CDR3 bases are TGTGCCAGCTCACCACCCAGGGGGCGTGAGACCCAGTACTTC.

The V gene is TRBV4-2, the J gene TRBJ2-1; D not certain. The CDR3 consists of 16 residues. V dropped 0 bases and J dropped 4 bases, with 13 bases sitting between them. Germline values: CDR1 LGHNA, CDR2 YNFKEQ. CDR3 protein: CASSQDRADFYNEQFF. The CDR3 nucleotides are TGTGCCAGCAGCCAAGATCGGGCAGATTTTTACAATGAGCAGTTCTTC.

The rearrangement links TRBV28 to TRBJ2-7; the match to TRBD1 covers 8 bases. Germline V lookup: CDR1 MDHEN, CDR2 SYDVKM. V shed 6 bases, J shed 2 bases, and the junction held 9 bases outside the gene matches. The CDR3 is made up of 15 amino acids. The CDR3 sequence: CASSFPGQATYEQYF. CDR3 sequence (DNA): TGTGCCAGCAGCTTTCCGGGACAGGCCACCTACGAGCAGTACTTC.

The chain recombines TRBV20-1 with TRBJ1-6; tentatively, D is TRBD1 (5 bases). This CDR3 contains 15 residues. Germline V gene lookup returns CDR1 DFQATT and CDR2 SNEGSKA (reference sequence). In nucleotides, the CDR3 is TGCAGCGCCAGGCCACCGACAGACGATAATTCACCCCTCCACTTT. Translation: CSARPPTDDNSPLHF.

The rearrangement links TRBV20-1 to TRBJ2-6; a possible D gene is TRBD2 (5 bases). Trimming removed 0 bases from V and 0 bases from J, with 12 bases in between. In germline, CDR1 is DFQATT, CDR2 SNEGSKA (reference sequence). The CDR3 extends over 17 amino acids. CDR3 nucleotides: TGCAGTGCTAGAGATCTTAGGGAGTACTCTGGGGCCAACGTCCTGACTTTC. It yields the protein CSARDLREYSGANVLTF.

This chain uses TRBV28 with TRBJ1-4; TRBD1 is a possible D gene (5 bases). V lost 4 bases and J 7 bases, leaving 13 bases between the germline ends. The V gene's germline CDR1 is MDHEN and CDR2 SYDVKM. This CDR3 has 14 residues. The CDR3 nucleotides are TGTGCCAGCAGTTCTTGGGGGGGGACTGAAAAACTGTTTTTT. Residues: CASSSWGGTEKLFF.

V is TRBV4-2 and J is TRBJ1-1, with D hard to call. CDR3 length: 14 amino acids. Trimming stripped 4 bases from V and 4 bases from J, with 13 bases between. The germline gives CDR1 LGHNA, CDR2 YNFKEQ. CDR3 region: CASSLSRGSTEAFF. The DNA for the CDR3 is TGTGCCAGCAGCCTCTCACGCGGCAGCACTGAAGCTTTCTTT.

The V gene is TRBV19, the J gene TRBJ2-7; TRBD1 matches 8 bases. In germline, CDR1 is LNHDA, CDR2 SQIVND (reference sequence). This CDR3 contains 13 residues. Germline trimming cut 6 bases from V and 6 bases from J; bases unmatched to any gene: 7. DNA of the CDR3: TGTGCCAGTAGCCATGGACAGGGTCGCGAGCAGTACTTC. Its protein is CASSHGQGREQYF. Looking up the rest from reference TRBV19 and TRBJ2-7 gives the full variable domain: DGGITQSPKYLFRKEGQNVTLSCEQNLNHDAMYWYRQDPGQGLRLIYYSQIVNDFQKGDIAEGYSVSREKKESFPLTVTSAQKNPTAFYLCASSHGQGREQYFGPGTRLTVT.

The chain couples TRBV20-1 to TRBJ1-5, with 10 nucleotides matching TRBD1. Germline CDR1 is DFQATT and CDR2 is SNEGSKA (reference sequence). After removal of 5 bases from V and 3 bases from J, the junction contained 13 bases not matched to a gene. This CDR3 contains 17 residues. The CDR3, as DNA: TGCAGTGCTCATACCGGGACAGGGGACCTCCTCAATCAGCCCCAGCATTTT. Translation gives CSAHTGTGDLLNQPQHF.

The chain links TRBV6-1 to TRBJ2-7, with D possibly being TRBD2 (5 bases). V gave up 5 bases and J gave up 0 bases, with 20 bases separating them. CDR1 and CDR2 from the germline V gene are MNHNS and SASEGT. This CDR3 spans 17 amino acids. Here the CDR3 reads CASSPLKDLFLSYEQYF. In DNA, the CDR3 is TGTGCCAGCAGTCCCCTCAAGGACTTGTTTCTCTCCTACGAGCAGTACTTC.

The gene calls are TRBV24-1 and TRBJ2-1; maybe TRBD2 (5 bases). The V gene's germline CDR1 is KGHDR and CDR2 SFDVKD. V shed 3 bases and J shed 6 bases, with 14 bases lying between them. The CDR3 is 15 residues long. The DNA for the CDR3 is TGTGCCACCAGTGATCCGAGTCGCGCGGGCAATGAGCAGTTCTTC. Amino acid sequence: CATSDPSRAGNEQFF.

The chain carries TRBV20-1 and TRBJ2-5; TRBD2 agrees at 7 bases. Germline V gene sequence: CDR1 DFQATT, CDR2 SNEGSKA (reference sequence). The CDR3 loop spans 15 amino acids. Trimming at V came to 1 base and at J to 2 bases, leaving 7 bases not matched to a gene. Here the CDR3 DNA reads TGCAGTGCTAGAGGAATGGGGGGGAGACAAGAGACCCAGTACTTC. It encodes CSARGMGGRQETQYF.

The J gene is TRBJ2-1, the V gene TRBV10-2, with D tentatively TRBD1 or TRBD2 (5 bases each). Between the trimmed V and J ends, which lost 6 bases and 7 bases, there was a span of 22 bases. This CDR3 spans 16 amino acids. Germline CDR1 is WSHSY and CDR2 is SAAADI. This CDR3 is CASRDHEWGPTNEQFF. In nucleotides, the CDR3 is TGCGCCAGCAGGGACCACGAATGGGGACCCACAAATGAGCAGTTCTTC.

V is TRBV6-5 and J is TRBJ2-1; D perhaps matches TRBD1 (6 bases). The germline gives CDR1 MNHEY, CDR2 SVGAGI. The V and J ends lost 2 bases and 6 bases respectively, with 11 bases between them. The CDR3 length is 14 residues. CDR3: CASSYHRDTNEQFF. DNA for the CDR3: TGTGCCAGCAGTTACCACCGGGACACCAATGAGCAGTTCTTC.

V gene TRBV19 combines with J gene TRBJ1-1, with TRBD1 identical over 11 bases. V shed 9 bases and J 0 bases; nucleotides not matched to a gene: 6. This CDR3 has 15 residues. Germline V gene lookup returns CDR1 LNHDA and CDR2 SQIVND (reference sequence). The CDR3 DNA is TGTGCCAGCTGGACAGGGGGCTTTATGAACACTGAAGCTTTCTTT. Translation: CASWTGGFMNTEAFF.

The CDR3 bases are TGCAGTGCGGTTGAGCCTCCAGATCAGCCCCAGCATTTT. Its translation: CSAVEPPDQPQHF. The chain carries TRBV20-1 and TRBJ1-5; D is uncertain. The V gene lost 6 bases and the J gene lost 5 bases, with 14 bases spanning the gap. CDR1 is DFQATT, CDR2 SNEGSKA, per germline (reference sequence). This CDR3 is built from 13 residues.

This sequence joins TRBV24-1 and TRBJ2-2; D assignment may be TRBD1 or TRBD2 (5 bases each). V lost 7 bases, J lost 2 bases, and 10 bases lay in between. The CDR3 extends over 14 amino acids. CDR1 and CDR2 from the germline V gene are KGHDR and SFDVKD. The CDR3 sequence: CATRGPSNTGELFF. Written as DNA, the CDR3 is TGTGCCACCAGGGGACCATCAAACACCGGGGAGCTGTTTTTT.

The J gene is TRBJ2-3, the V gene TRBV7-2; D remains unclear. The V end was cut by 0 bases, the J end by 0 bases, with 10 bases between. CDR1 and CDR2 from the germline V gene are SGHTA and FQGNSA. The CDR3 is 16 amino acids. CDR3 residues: CASSLAPATSTDTQYF. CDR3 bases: TGTGCCAGCAGCTTAGCGCCGGCAACTAGCACAGATACGCAGTATTTT. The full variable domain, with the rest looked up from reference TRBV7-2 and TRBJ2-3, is GAGVSQSPSNKVTEKGKDVELRCDPISGHTALYWYRQSLGQGLEFLIYFQGNSAPDKSGLPSDRFSAERTGGSVSTLTIQRTQQEDSAVYLCASSLAPATSTDTQYFGPGTRLTVL.

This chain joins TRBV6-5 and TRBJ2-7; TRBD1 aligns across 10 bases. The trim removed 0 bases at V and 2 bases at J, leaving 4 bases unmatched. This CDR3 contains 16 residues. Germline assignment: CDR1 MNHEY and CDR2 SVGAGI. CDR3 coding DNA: TGTGCCAGCAGTTACTCCGGACAGGGGGTCACCTACGAGCAGTACTTC. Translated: CASSYSGQGVTYEQYF.

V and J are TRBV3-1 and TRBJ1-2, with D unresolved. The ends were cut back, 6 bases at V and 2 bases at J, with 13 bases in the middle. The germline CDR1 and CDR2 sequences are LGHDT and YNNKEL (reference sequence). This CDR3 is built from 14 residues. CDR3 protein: CASRPWDTNYGYTF. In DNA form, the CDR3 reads TGTGCCAGCAGACCTTGGGATACCAACTATGGCTACACCTTC.

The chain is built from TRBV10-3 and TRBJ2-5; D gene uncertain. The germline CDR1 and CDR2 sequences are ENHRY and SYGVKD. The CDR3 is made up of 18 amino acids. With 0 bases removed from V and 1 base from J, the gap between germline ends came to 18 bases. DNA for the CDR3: TGTGCCATCAGTGAGTCTTCATGGGCAGATTTAACCCAAGAGACCCAGTACTTC. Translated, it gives CAISESSWADLTQETQYF.

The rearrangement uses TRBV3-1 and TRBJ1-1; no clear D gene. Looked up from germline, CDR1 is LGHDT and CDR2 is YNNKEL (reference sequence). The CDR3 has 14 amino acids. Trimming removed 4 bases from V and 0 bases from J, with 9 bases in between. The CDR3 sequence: CASSPRTVNTEAFF. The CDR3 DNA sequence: TGTGCCAGCAGCCCCCGGACGGTGAACACTGAAGCTTTCTTT. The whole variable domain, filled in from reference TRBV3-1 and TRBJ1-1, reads DTAVSQTPKYLVTQMGNDKSIKCEQNLGHDTMYWYKQDSKKFLKIMFSYNNKELIINETVPNRFSPKSPDKAHLNLHINSLELGDSAVYFCASSPRTVNTEAFFGQGTRLTVV.

The CDR3 DNA is TGTGCCAGCAGCTTATACCCCCGACGACAGGGATATGGCGGAGTCTACGAGCAGTACTTC. Amino acids: CASSLYPRRQGYGGVYEQYF. The rearrangement links TRBV11-2 to TRBJ2-7, with 7 bases identical to TRBD1. CDR3 length: 20 residues. Germline assignment: CDR1 SGHAT and CDR2 FQNNGV. V lost 2 bases and J lost 3; bases outside the gene matches: 22.

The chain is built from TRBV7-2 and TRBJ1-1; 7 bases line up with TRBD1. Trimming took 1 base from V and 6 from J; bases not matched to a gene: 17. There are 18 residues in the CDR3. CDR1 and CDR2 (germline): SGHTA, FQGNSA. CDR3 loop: CASSLGYYRGRAGSEAFF. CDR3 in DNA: TGTGCCAGCAGCTTAGGTTACTACAGGGGCAGGGCTGGATCTGAAGCTTTCTTT.